This record looks at one TCR beta chain sequence and its context. The repertoire was sequenced with immunoSEQ multiplex PCR; TCRdb's copy has only in-frame clones and lacks some. Here the sample spans approximately 1,500,000 clones, 95% to 99% being singletons. The length of the CDR3 is 14 residues. The germline V and J ends were trimmed by 4 bases and 2 bases, with 10 bases remaining between them. From germline, CDR1 is SNHLY and CDR2 FYNNEI. The entry originates in a study of shared clonotypes between healthy human individuals. For the study at large: A couple of women and a few men aged 18 to 49 served as donors.

Healthy and HIV-negative, the adult donors had no recent acute infections or vaccinations. The gene calls are TRBV2 and TRBJ2-3; no definite D call. The sequence was collected from a man in his thirties or forties in good health. The sequenced sample was naive CD4+ T cells sorted from blood. Subset given: CD45RA+ positively selected. The CDR3 reads CASSGVHPTDTQYF. DNA of the CDR3: TGTGCCAGCAGTGGTGTACACCCCACAGATACGCAGTATTTT.